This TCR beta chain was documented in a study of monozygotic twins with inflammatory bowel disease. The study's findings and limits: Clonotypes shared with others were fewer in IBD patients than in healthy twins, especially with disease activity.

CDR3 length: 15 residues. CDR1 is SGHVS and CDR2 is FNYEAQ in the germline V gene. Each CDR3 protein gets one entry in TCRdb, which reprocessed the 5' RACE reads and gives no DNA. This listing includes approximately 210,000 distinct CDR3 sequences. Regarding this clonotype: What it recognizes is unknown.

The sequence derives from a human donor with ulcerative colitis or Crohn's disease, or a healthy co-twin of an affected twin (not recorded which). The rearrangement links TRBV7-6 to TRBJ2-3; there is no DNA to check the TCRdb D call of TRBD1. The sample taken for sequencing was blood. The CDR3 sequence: CASSPRGGDSDTQYF. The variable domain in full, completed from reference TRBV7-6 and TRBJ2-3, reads GAGVSQSPRYKVTKRGQDVALRCDPISGHVSLYWYRQALGQGPEFLTYFNYEAQQDKSGLPNDRFSAERPEGSISTLTIQRTEQRDSAMYRCASSPRGGDSDTQYFGPGTRLTVL.